Below, 3 T cell receptor beta chains from the same sample are listed, as sequenced in a study of blood T cell repertoires in COVID-19. Profiled with immunoSEQ multiplex PCR; TCRdb holds only in-frame clones, not every one. The sample yields some 110,000 clones, roughly 80% seen once. Source material: peripheral blood. Receptors were obtained from a man aged 45-60 years with acute or convalescent COVID-19.

The chain couples TRBV5-6 to TRBJ1-6; 7 bases line up with TRBD1. This CDR3 is 16 amino acids long. J gave up 3 bases and V 0 bases, and 3 bases lay outside the gene matches. From germline, CDR1 is SGHDT and CDR2 YYEEEE. The CDR3: CASSLEGGHYNSPLHF. Written as DNA, the CDR3 is TGTGCCAGCAGCTTGGAAGGGGGCCACTATAATTCACCCCTCCACTTT. The entire variable domain, with the rest obtained from reference TRBV5-6 and TRBJ1-6, is as follows: DAGVTQSPTHLIKTRGQQVTLRCSPKSGHDTVSWYQQALGQGPQFIFQYYEEEERQRGNFPDRFSGHQFPNYSSELNVNALLLGDSALYLCASSLEGGHYNSPLHFGNGTRLTVT.

As regards this clone: Other DNA sequences in this sample translate to the same CDR3. The rearrangement joins TRBV5-1 to TRBJ2-5, with 8 bases fitting TRBD1. CDR1 and CDR2 from the germline V gene are SGHRS and YFSETQ. Losses at the gene ends were 3 bases for V and 1 base for J; bases not matched to a gene: 2. CDR3 size: 14 residues. The CDR3 is CASSSQGAQETQYF. The CDR3 coding sequence is TGCGCCAGCAGCTCGCAGGGGGCCCAAGAGACCCAGTACTTC.

V and J are TRBV24-1 and TRBJ2-3; TRBD2 aligns across 13 bases. The CDR3 contains 15 residues. J was trimmed by 3 bases and V by 9 bases; bases with no gene match: 5. Germline loops: CDR1 KGHDR, CDR2 SFDVKD. The CDR3 sequence: CATGTSGVGTDTQYF. The CDR3 region has the DNA TGTGCCACCGGGACTAGCGGGGTTGGGACAGATACGCAGTATTTT.